These 21 T cell receptor beta chains were all obtained from the same sample, sequenced in a study of T cells after yellow fever vaccination. In TCRdb, the 5' RACE reads were re-called with MiXCR into one record per CDR3 protein. Of tens of thousands of distinct CDR3 sequences in the sample, 4.5% to 7% were seen once. The sequencing here drew on PBMCs, either bulk or a sorted T-cell subset (CD4+, CD8+, memory, or dextramer-sorted; not recorded which), taken 15 days after the yellow fever booster vaccination. These receptors originate from a man younger than 40 who received the YFV17D yellow fever vaccine.

This clonotype came up many times. The chain uses TRBV5-1 and TRBJ2-1; no reliable D call. The CDR3 totals 15 residues. Germline V gives CDR1 SGHRS, CDR2 YFSETQ. The V and J ends lost 1 base and 0 bases respectively, with 8 bases between them. CDR3 amino acids: CASSLTSSSYNEQFF. In nucleotides, the CDR3 is TGCGCCAGCAGCTTGACGAGCAGCTCCTACAATGAGCAGTTCTTC.

In this sample, this clonotype turned up many times. The genes are TRBV5-4 and TRBJ2-2; 8 bases agree with TRBD2. The germline V gene encodes CDR1 SGHNT and CDR2 YYREEE (reference sequence). The CDR3 contains 16 residues. Germline trimming cut 4 bases from V and 1 base from J; bases unmatched to any gene: 6. The CDR3 spells CASSTRTSRNTGELFF. The CDR3 DNA follows: TGTGCCAGCAGCACCCGGACTAGCAGGAACACCGGGGAGCTGTTTTTT.

This clonotype was observed many times. The rearrangement joins TRBV6-5 to TRBJ1-3; D is ambiguous. Germline V gene data show CDR1 as MNHEY and CDR2 as SVGAGI. This CDR3 has 14 amino acids. Trimming shortened V by 7 bases and J by 0 bases, and 10 bases separated the two germline ends. The CDR3: CASMFGASGNTIYF. The CDR3 nucleotides are TGTGCCAGCATGTTTGGAGCCTCTGGAAACACCATATATTTT.

There are many counts of this clonotype. The J gene is TRBJ2-1, the V gene TRBV5-1; 10 nucleotides agree with TRBD2. V was pared by 5 bases and J by 8 bases, with 10 bases of the junction left unmatched. Germline V lookup: CDR1 SGHRS, CDR2 YFSETQ. CDR3 length: 15 residues. The CDR3 DNA follows: TGCGCCAGCAGGGCTAGCGGGAGTCTAAGCGATGAGCAGTTCTTC. This gives the protein CASRASGSLSDEQFF. Supplemented by reference TRBV5-1 and TRBJ2-1, the full variable domain reads KAGVTQTPRYLIKTRGQQVTLSCSPISGHRSVSWYQQTPGQGLQFLFEYFSETQRNKGNFPGRFSGRQFSNSRSEMNVSTLELGDSALYLCASRASGSLSDEQFFGPGTRLTVL.

The sample holds many counts of this clonotype. V usage is TRBV29-1 and J usage is TRBJ2-7; 12 bases align to TRBD1. Germline V gives CDR1 SQVTM, CDR2 ANQGSEA. The CDR3 runs 14 residues. The V segment lost 6 bases and the J segment 2 bases; nucleotides outside the gene matches: 5. CDR3 loop: CSVTRDRGPYEQYF. The CDR3 DNA reads TGCAGCGTCACTAGGGACAGGGGGCCCTACGAGCAGTACTTC.

Ten or more counts support this clonotype. The CDR3 DNA follows: TGCGCCAGCAGCCAAGATGGAAGAGGGGGTCAGGCCGGGGAGCTGTTTTTT. This sequence encodes CASSQDGRGGQAGELFF. The V and J genes are TRBV4-3 and TRBJ2-2; D perhaps matches TRBD1 (6 bases). The germline V gene encodes CDR1 LGHNA and CDR2 YSLEER. CDR3 length: 17 amino acids. The V and J ends lost 0 bases and 6 bases respectively, with 17 bases between them.

Ten or more counts support this clonotype. The J gene is TRBJ2-2, the V gene TRBV4-1, with TRBD1 identical over 8 bases. The junction had 5 bases not matched to a gene; V was cut back by 3 bases and J by 5 bases. Germline V lookup: CDR1 MGHRA, CDR2 YSYEKL. The CDR3 loop spans 15 amino acids. The CDR3 DNA reads as TGCGCCAGCAGCCACTTACAGGGGGAGACCGGGGAGCTGTTTTTT. Its protein product is CASSHLQGETGELFF.

This clonotype was recorded many times. This sequence joins TRBV4-3 and TRBJ2-2; no definite D call. Germline loops: CDR1 LGHNA, CDR2 YSLEER. The ends were cut back, 1 base at V and 0 bases at J, with 9 bases in the middle. This CDR3 is 16 amino acids long. The CDR3 region is CASSQGAHANTGELFF. The CDR3 bases are TGCGCCAGCAGCCAAGGGGCCCACGCGAACACCGGGGAGCTGTTTTTT.

This clonotype has a count of ten or more. The V and J genes are TRBV10-2 and TRBJ2-7; D unresolved. Trimming stripped 4 bases from V and 6 bases from J, with 10 bases between. The CDR3 extends over 12 amino acids. Germline-derived CDR1 and CDR2 are WSHSY and SAAADI. The CDR3 here is CASSAERAEQYF. The CDR3 DNA reads TGCGCCAGCAGTGCAGAAAGGGCCGAGCAGTACTTC.

This clonotype appeared many times. V usage is TRBV19 and J usage is TRBJ2-3, with TRBD2 matching over 7 bases. The CDR3 length is 14 residues. Germline lookup yields CDR1 LNHDA and CDR2 SQIVND (reference sequence). With V trimmed by 5 bases and J by 2 bases, 4 bases remained unmatched. Written as DNA, the CDR3 is TGTGCCAGTAGTCCTAGCGGTAACACAGATACGCAGTATTTT. It specifies CASSPSGNTDTQYF.

The chain has TRBV7-8 and TRBJ2-2, with 9 bases aligning to TRBD1. In germline, CDR1 is SGHVS, CDR2 FQNEAQ. V shed 5 bases and J 5 bases; nucleotides not matched to a gene: 6. The CDR3 is 15 amino acids. The CDR3 bases are TGTGCCAGCAGCCCGACGGGACAGGGTACCGGGGAGCTGTTTTTT. Protein: CASSPTGQGTGELFF.

This clonotype was observed at least ten times. The rearrangement uses TRBV25-1 and TRBJ2-7; TRBD1 aligns across 8 bases. CDR3 length: 12 residues. V was clipped by 6 bases and J by 4 bases; unmatched bases: 2. Germline CDR1 is MGHDK and CDR2 is SYGVNS. CDR3 in DNA: TGTGCCAGCAGCGGGACAGGTTACGAGCAGTACTTC. Translation: CASSGTGYEQYF.

Note on this clonotype: Relative to the germline gene, one junction end is altered; a read error may explain this. This rearrangement joins TRBV5-5 to TRBJ2-7, with 13 bases matching TRBD2. The CDR3 runs to 12 residues. Germline CDR1 reads SGHKS; CDR2 reads YYEKEE (reference sequence). In nucleotides, the CDR3 is TGTGCCAGGAGCCCCGGACTAGCGGGAGATGACTTC. Translation: CARSPGLAGDDF.

This clonotype was observed at least ten times. The chain has TRBV28 and TRBJ2-1, with a tentative D call TRBD2 (5 bases). Trimming stripped 3 bases from V and 8 bases from J, with 17 bases between. The CDR3 extends over 15 amino acids. Germline-derived CDR1 and CDR2 are MDHEN and SYDVKM. Here the CDR3 DNA reads TGTGCCAGCAGTTTGCCCGTACTAGGAGGCGATGAGCAGTTCTTC. It codes for CASSLPVLGGDEQFF.

This clonotype appeared many times. The rearrangement joins TRBV11-2 to TRBJ2-7; TRBD2 matches at 13 bases. CDR1 is SGHAT and CDR2 is FQNNGV in the germline V gene. This CDR3 comprises 16 residues. Trimming at V came to 2 bases and at J to 4 bases, leaving 5 bases not matched to a gene. The CDR3 loop is CASSLSRTSGSYEQYF. In DNA, the CDR3 is TGTGCCAGCAGCTTATCCCGGACTAGCGGGAGTTACGAGCAGTACTTC.

Ten or more counts support this clonotype. The V and J genes are TRBV12-3 or TRBV12-4 and TRBJ1-5; D possibly corresponds to TRBD1 (5 bases). This CDR3 spans 15 amino acids. V lost 6 bases and J lost 1, with 13 bases in between. The CDR3 DNA reads TGTGCCAGCAGATGGCAGGGTGTCAGCAATCAGCCCCAGCATTTT. Encoded protein: CASRWQGVSNQPQHF.

This clonotype was seen repeatedly, ten times or more. Written as DNA, the CDR3 is TGTGCCAGCAGCCCACATCCGGGGACCGGGGAGCTGTTTTTT. Translating gives CASSPHPGTGELFF. J is TRBJ2-2 and V is TRBV7-7; D is perhaps TRBD2 (5 bases). The CDR3 is 14 residues long. Looked up from germline, CDR1 is SSHAT and CDR2 is FNYEAQ (reference sequence). The V end was cut by 5 bases, the J end by 5 bases, with 12 bases between.

This clonotype has at least ten counts. The chain is built from TRBV12-3 or TRBV12-4 and TRBJ1-3; D gene ambiguous. Trimming took off 6 bases at V and 0 bases at J, with 21 bases between the two ends. The CDR3 has 18 residues. The CDR3 bases are TGTGCCAGCAGCCCATATGTCGGCCGGGTTACCTCTGGAAACACCATATATTTT. It yields the protein CASSPYVGRVTSGNTIYF.

Ten or more counts support this clonotype. This chain connects TRBV11-2 to TRBJ2-5; no reliable D call. Trimming left V 3 bases short and J 2 bases short, with 13 bases between. Germline V lookup: CDR1 SGHAT, CDR2 FQNNGV. CDR3 size: 15 residues. In DNA, the CDR3 is TGTGCCAGCAGCTTGGGTTCAGTTTTGCAAGAGACCCAGTACTTC. This gives the protein CASSLGSVLQETQYF.

This clonotype has a count of ten or more. V usage is TRBV3-1 and J usage is TRBJ2-1, with D perhaps TRBD1 or TRBD2 (6 bases each). The V end was cut by 4 bases, the J end by 4 bases, with 11 bases between. The germline gives CDR1 LGHDT, CDR2 YNNKEL (reference sequence). The length of the CDR3 is 14 residues. This CDR3 is CASSPGGGYNEQFF. CDR3 nucleotide sequence: TGTGCCAGCAGCCCCGGAGGGGGGTACAATGAGCAGTTCTTC.

This clonotype was counted ten times or more. The V call is TRBV7-2, the J call TRBJ2-2; D remains unclear. This CDR3 has 13 residues. Per germline, CDR1 SGHTA and CDR2 FQGNSA. With 4 bases removed from V and 4 bases from J, the gap between germline ends came to 7 bases. The CDR3 sequence: CASSSAPTGELFF. CDR3 in DNA: TGTGCCAGCAGCTCAGCGCCCACCGGGGAGCTGTTTTTT.